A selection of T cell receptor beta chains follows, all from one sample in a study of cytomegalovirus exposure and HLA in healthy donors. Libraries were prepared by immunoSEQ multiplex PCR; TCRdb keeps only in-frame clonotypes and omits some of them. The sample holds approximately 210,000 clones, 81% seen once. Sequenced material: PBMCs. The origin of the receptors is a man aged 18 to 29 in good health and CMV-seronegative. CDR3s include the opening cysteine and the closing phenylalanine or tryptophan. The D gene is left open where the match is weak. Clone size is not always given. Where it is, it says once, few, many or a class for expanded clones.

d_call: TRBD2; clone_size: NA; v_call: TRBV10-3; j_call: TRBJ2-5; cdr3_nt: TGTGCCATCAGTGAAGCTAGCGGGAGTACCGGGGACCAAGAGACCCAGTACTTC; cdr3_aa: CAISEASGSTGDQETQYF
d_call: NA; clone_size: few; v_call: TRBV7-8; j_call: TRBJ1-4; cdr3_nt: TGTGCCAGCAGCTTTTCTACGGGGGGGAATGAAAAACTGTTTTTT; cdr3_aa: CASSFSTGGNEKLFF
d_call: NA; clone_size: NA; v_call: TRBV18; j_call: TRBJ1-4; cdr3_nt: TGTGCCAGCTCCCAGGGGACGGGAAATGAAAAACTGTTTTTT; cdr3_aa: CASSQGTGNEKLFF
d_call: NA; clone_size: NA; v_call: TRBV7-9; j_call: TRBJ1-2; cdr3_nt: TGTTCCAGCAGCTTAGGCCAGGGCCGATTCTACACCTTC; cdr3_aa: CSSSLGQGRFYTF
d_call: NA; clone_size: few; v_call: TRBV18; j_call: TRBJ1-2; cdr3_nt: TGTGCCAGCTCACCGGGGGGTGACTATGGCTACACCTTC; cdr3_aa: CASSPGGDYGYTF
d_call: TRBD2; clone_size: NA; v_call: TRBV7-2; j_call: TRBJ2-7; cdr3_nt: TGTGCCAGCACCAATCCGGGACTATCTCGCGAGCAGTACTTC; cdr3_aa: CASTNPGLSREQYF
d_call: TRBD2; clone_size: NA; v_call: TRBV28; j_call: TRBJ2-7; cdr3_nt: TGTGCCAGCAGTTTTCTAGCGGCCCGACCCCACGAGCAGTACTTC; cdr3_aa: CASSFLAARPHEQYF
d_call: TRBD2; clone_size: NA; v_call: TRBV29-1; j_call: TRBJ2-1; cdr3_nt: TGCAGCGTTTTGGGACTAGCCCCTTTCTCCTACAATGAGCAGTTCTTC; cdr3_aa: CSVLGLAPFSYNEQFF
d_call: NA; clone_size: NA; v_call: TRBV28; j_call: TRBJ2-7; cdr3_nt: TGTGCCAGCAGTCCCATAGGGGGGGGCTCCGAGCAGTACTTC; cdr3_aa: CASSPIGGGSEQYF
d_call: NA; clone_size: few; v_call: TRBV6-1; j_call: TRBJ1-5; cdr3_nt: TGTGCCAGCAGTGAAACGGGAAATAGCAATCAGCCCCAGCATTTT; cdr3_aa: CASSETGNSNQPQHF
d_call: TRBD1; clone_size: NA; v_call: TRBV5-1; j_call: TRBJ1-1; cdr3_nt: TGCGCCAGCAGCCATGGGGACAGAAACACTGAAGCTTTCTTT; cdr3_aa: CASSHGDRNTEAFF
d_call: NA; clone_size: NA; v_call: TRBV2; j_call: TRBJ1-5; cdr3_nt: TGTGCCAGCAGATTTTCGACAGGAACGAGAAATCAGCCCCAGCATTTT; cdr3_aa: CASRFSTGTRNQPQHF
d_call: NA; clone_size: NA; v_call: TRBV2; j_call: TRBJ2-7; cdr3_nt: TGTGCCAGCGCTGCCTACTCCTACGAGCAGTACTTC; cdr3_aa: CASAAYSYEQYF